These 21 T cell receptor beta chains were sequenced from one sample in a study of regulatory T cells in long-lasting Graves disease. Arm-PCR of CDR3 regions with iRepertoire HTBI primers generated TCR beta libraries. TCRdb re-called the multiplex PCR reads through MiXCR, storing one row per CDR3 protein. The sample holds roughly 500,000 distinct CDR3 sequences; 11% to 15% are singletons and the top ten take about a sixth. This sample's time point: newly diagnosed GD, antithyroid drugs for less than 3 months. Isolated PBMC RNA provided the starting material for the TCR library. This sample was shared with a second study, whose subject was T cells in Graves' hyperthyroidism and ophthalmopathy.

The specimen was peripheral blood mononuclear cells (PBMCs), collected at new diagnosis, from a patient treated with antithyroid drugs. These receptors all stem from a woman in her 50s with Graves disease.

The chain joins TRBV2 to TRBJ2-3, with D possibly matching TRBD2 (6 bases). Germline-derived CDR1 and CDR2 are SNHLY and FYNNEI. The CDR3 is 13 amino acids. The V end was cut by 4 bases, the J end by 2 bases, with 7 bases between. The chain's CDR3 is CASSGGTTDTQYF. DNA of the CDR3: TGTGCCAGCAGTGGCGGGACCACAGATACGCAGTATTTT. Looking up the rest from reference TRBV2 and TRBJ2-3 gives the full variable domain: EPEVTQTPSHQVTQMGQEVILRCVPISNHLYFYWYRQILGQKVEFLVSFYNNEISEKSEIFDDQFSVERPDGSNFTLKIRSTKLEDSAMYFCASSGGTTDTQYFGPGTRLTVL.

This clonotype was recorded at least ten times. V and J are TRBV28 and TRBJ2-7, with TRBD2 matching 7 bases. The V and J ends lost 2 bases and 6 bases, in that order; junction bases with no gene match: 13. Germline CDR1 reads MDHEN; CDR2 reads SYDVKM. The CDR3 extends over 16 amino acids. The CDR3 DNA sequence: TGTGCCAGCAGTTTACCCCGCTCTAGCGGACCCGCCGAGCAGTACTTC. As protein: CASSLPRSSGPAEQYF.

The V call is TRBV9, the J call TRBJ2-3; 11 nucleotides line up with TRBD2. V was pared by 6 bases and J by 0 bases, with 6 bases of the junction left unmatched. The CDR3 has 16 amino acids. Germline assignment: CDR1 SGDLS and CDR2 YYNGEE. The CDR3 loop reads CASTLLAGDSTDTQYF. CDR3 DNA: TGTGCCAGCACCCTACTAGCGGGAGATAGCACAGATACGCAGTATTTT.

The gene calls are TRBV2 and TRBJ2-5, with 7 bases identical to TRBD2. CDR1 is SNHLY and CDR2 is FYNNEI in the germline V gene. The V and J ends lost 2 bases and 8 bases, in that order; junction bases with no gene match: 5. The CDR3 covers 13 residues. This CDR3 reads CASSETSGNTQYF. The CDR3 DNA reads TGTGCCAGCAGTGAAACAAGCGGGAACACCCAGTACTTC.

This sequence joins TRBV2 and TRBJ1-6; tentative D call: TRBD1 (6 bases). Looked up from germline, CDR1 is SNHLY and CDR2 is FYNNEI. The CDR3 length is 13 residues. Trimming removed 8 bases from V and 10 bases from J, with 15 bases in between. CDR3 nucleotides: TGTGCCAGCCGGGGGGACATTCGATCACCCCTCCACTTT. Protein: CASRGDIRSPLHF. Supplemented by reference TRBV2 and TRBJ1-6, the full variable domain reads EPEVTQTPSHQVTQMGQEVILRCVPISNHLYFYWYRQILGQKVEFLVSFYNNEISEKSEIFDDQFSVERPDGSNFTLKIRSTKLEDSAMYFCASRGDIRSPLHFGNGTRLTVT.

At least ten counts were recorded for this clonotype. The chain uses TRBV28 and TRBJ2-7, with D maybe TRBD1 (6 bases). Trimming pared 5 bases from V and 2 bases from J, leaving 16 bases between. CDR3 length: 15 amino acids. Germline lookup yields CDR1 MDHEN and CDR2 SYDVKM. The CDR3 nucleotides read TGTGCCAGCAGTCAATTAGGGACAACGACCTACGAGCAGTACTTC. Its translation: CASSQLGTTTYEQYF. Filled out from reference TRBV28 and TRBJ2-7, the complete variable domain reads DVKVTQSSRYLVKRTGEKVFLECVQDMDHENMFWYRQDPGLGLRLIYFSYDVKMKEKGDIPEGYSVSREKKERFSLILESASTNQTSMYLCASSQLGTTTYEQYFGPGTRLTVT.

This clonotype was seen repeatedly, ten times or more. The chain recombines TRBV6-2 or TRBV6-3 with TRBJ2-5; D perhaps matches TRBD1 (6 bases). Trimming stripped 5 bases from V and 3 bases from J, with 19 bases between. The CDR3 is made up of 16 amino acids. The germline gives CDR1 MNHEY, CDR2 SVGEGT. This CDR3 reads CASSGQGILAKETQYF. The CDR3 DNA reads as TGTGCCAGCAGTGGGCAGGGGATTTTAGCAAAAGAGACCCAGTACTTC.

This clonotype has at least ten counts. Mismatch with germline at one junction end may stem from a read error. The chain joins TRBV12-3 or TRBV12-4 to TRBJ2-2; 8 bases align to TRBD2. The CDR3 covers 10 residues. Written as DNA, the CDR3 is TGTGCCAGCCCATCCCGGGGACTAGATTTT. Its translation: CASPSRGLDF.

This clonotype was counted at least ten times. The chain is built from TRBV7-2 and TRBJ2-1, with 9 bases aligning to TRBD1. The CDR3 is 14 amino acids. Trimming removed 3 bases from V and 4 bases from J; junction bases left unmatched: 1. Looked up from germline, CDR1 is SGHTA and CDR2 is FQGNSA. The CDR3 DNA reads TGTGCCAGCAGCTTGGACAGGGGATACAATGAGCAGTTCTTC. Translation gives CASSLDRGYNEQFF.

Only a few counts were recorded for this clonotype. The chain's CDR3 is CASSSRAPKASPLHF. CDR3 sequence (DNA): TGTGCCAGCAGTTCCCGGGCGCCGAAGGCATCACCCCTCCACTTT. The rearrangement links TRBV28 to TRBJ1-6; D is unresolved. The CDR3 consists of 15 residues. The V gene lost 4 bases and the J gene lost 10 bases, with 17 bases spanning the gap. Germline V gene data show CDR1 as MDHEN and CDR2 as SYDVKM.

The chain is built from TRBV19 and TRBJ2-7; D might be TRBD2 (5 bases). This CDR3 is 15 amino acids long. Trimming shortened V by 3 bases and J by 7 bases, and 19 bases separated the two germline ends. Germline lookup yields CDR1 LNHDA and CDR2 SQIVND (reference sequence). CDR3 residues: CASSILRGKDVEQYF. CDR3 DNA sequence: TGTGCCAGTAGTATCTTACGAGGGAAAGATGTTGAGCAGTACTTC.

In this sample, this clonotype turned up many times. The chain carries TRBV27 and TRBJ2-4, with 13 bases fitting TRBD2. This CDR3 region has 19 residues. Per germline, CDR1 MNHEY and CDR2 SMNVEV (reference sequence). V was clipped by 1 base and J by 8 bases; unmatched bases: 14. CDR3 region: CASSLLGLAGTSGGDIQYF. CDR3 DNA sequence: TGTGCCAGCAGTTTATTGGGACTAGCGGGAACGTCCGGGGGGGACATTCAGTACTTC.

Many counts were recorded for this clonotype. This chain connects TRBV9 to TRBJ1-5; the D gene is possibly TRBD1 (5 bases). The length of the CDR3 is 17 residues. The germline CDR1 and CDR2 sequences are SGDLS and YYNGEE. Trimming took 4 bases from V and 1 from J, leaving 18 bases between them. Here the CDR3 DNA reads TGTGCCAGCAGCTTGGGACCTTCGCCCTCGAGCAATCAGCCCCAGCATTTT. Translation gives CASSLGPSPSSNQPQHF.

The table lists this clonotype with many counts. The chain combines TRBV2 with TRBJ2-2; D might be TRBD2 (5 bases). From germline, CDR1 is SNHLY and CDR2 FYNNEI. Between the trimmed V and J ends, which lost 0 bases and 3 bases, there was a span of 8 bases. This CDR3 spans 15 amino acids. CDR3 DNA: TGTGCCAGCAGTGAAGCGCTAGCCTACACCGGGGAGCTGTTTTTT. Translating it yields CASSEALAYTGELFF.

This clonotype was seen ten or more times. The chain recombines TRBV28 with TRBJ2-2; 10 nucleotides line up with TRBD2. V dropped 5 bases and J dropped 1; count of bases not matched to a gene: 4. Germline V gene lookup returns CDR1 MDHEN and CDR2 SYDVKM. This CDR3 region has 16 residues. The CDR3 DNA reads as TGTGCCAGCAGTCCATTAGCGGGAGGGAACACCGGGGAGCTGTTTTTT. This translates into CASSPLAGGNTGELFF.

This clonotype was detected ten times or more. The chain joins TRBV9 to TRBJ1-1; D is unresolved. Trimming took off 5 bases at V and 4 bases at J, with 9 bases between the two ends. CDR1 and CDR2 from the germline V gene are SGDLS and YYNGEE. The CDR3 covers 12 residues. CDR3 in amino acids: CASSPGSTEAFF. The DNA of the CDR3 is TGTGCCAGCAGTCCCGGTAGCACTGAAGCTTTCTTT.

This clonotype appeared a few times. The rearrangement links TRBV11-2 to TRBJ1-1; 8 nucleotides line up with TRBD1. With V trimmed by 0 bases and J by 3 bases, 15 bases remained unmatched. This CDR3 has 19 amino acids. From germline, CDR1 is SGHAT and CDR2 FQNNGV. The CDR3: CASSLDFLWTGNRHTEAFF. In DNA, the CDR3 is TGTGCCAGCAGCTTAGATTTTTTGTGGACAGGGAATCGTCACACTGAAGCTTTCTTT.

This clonotype has a count of ten or more. The chain has TRBV3-1 and TRBJ2-5; D remains ambiguous. Germline CDR1 reads LGHDT; CDR2 reads YNNKEL (reference sequence). The ends were cut back, 7 bases at V and 4 bases at J, with 19 bases in the middle. The CDR3 spans 15 residues. The CDR3 coding sequence is TGTGCCAGCACGCCAATTGACCTGGGCGGAGAGACCCAGTACTTC. It encodes CASTPIDLGGETQYF.

The sample holds many counts of this clonotype. This rearrangement joins TRBV12-3 or TRBV12-4 to TRBJ2-1, with 10 bases matching TRBD2. The trim removed 3 bases at V and 4 bases at J, leaving 3 bases unmatched. The CDR3 covers 15 residues. The CDR3 reads CASSFLAGEYNEQFF. The CDR3 DNA sequence: TGTGCCAGCAGTTTTCTAGCGGGAGAGTACAATGAGCAGTTCTTC.

This clonotype was observed at least ten times. The rearrangement links TRBV28 to TRBJ1-1; TRBD1 is a possible D gene (5 bases). This CDR3 spans 15 amino acids. Germline V lookup: CDR1 MDHEN, CDR2 SYDVKM. V gave up 6 bases and J gave up 4 bases, with 18 bases separating them. The CDR3 nucleotides read TGTGCCAGCAGCACCTCCGGGGCGGGGGGCACTGAAGCTTTCTTT. This codes for CASSTSGAGGTEAFF.

This clonotype was recorded at least ten times. V is TRBV5-6 and J is TRBJ2-1; tentative D call: TRBD1 (6 bases). V dropped 3 bases and J dropped 8 bases, with 15 bases sitting between them. The CDR3 is 14 residues long. Germline lookup yields CDR1 SGHDT and CDR2 YYEEEE. CDR3 residues: CASSSSTGKDEQFF. The CDR3 coding sequence is TGTGCCAGCAGCTCGTCGACAGGCAAGGATGAGCAGTTCTTC.